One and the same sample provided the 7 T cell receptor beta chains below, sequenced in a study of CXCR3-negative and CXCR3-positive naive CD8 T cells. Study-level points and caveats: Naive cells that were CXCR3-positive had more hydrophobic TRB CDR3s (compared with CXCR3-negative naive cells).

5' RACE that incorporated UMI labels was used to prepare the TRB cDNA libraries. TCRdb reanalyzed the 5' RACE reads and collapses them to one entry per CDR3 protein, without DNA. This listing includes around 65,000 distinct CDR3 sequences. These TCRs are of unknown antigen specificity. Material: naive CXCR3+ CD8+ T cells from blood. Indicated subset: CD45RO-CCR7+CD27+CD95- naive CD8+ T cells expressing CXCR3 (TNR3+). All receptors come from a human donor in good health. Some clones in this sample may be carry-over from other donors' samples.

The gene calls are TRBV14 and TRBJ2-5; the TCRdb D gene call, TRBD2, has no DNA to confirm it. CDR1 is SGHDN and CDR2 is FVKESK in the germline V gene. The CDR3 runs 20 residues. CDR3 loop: CASSQDWVAGGVLRQETQYF.

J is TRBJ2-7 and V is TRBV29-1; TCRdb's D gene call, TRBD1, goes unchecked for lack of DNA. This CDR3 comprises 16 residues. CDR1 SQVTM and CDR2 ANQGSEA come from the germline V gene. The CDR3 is CSVEEADRGSSYEQYF.

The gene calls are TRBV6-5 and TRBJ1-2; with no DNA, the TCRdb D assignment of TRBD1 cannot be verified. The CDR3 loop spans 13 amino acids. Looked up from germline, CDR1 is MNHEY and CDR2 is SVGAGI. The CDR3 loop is CASRETGGYGYTF.

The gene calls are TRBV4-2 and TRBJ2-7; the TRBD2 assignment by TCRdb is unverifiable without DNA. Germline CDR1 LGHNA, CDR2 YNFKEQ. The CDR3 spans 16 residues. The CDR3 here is CASSQDEGLGSYEQYF.

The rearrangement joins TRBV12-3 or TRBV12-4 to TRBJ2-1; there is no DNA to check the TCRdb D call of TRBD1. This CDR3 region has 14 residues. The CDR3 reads CASTAGTSYNEQFF.

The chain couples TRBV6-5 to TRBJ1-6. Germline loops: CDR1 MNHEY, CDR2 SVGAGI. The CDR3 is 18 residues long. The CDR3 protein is CASSSDGLGPAYNSPLHF.

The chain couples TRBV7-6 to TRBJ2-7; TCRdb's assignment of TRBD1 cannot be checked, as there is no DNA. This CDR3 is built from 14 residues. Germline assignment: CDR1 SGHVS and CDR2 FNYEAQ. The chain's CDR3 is CASSARDRFYEQYF.